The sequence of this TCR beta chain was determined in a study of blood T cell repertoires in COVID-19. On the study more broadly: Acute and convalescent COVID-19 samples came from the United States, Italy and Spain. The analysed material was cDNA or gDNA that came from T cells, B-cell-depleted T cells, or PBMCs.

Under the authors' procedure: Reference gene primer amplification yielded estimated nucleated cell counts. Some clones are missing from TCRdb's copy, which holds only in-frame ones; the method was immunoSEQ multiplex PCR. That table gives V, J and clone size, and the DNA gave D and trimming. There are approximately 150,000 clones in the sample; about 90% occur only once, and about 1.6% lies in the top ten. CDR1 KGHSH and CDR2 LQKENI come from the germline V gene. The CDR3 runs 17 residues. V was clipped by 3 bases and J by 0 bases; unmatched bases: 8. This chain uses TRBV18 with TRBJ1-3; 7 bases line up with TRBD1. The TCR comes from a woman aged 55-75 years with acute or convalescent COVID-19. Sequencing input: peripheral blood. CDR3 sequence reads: CASSPNRQGLSGNTIYF. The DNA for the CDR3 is TGTGCCAGCTCACCGAACCGACAGGGCCTCTCTGGAAACACCATATATTTT.